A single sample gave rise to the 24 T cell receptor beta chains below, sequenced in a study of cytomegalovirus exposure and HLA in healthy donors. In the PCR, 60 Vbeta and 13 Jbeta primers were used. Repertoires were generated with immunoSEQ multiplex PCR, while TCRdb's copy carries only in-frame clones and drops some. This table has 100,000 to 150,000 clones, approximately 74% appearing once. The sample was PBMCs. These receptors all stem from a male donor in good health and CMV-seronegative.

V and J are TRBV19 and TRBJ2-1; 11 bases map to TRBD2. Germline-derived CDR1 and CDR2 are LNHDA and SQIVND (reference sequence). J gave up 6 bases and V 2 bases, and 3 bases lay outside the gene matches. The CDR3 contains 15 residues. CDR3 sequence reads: CASSITSGRFNEQFF. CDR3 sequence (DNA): TGTGCCAGTAGTATAACTAGCGGGAGATTCAATGAGCAGTTCTTC.

CDR3 sequence: CASSLRIAGVYNEQFF. CDR3 nucleotide sequence: TGTGCCAGCAGTTTAAGGATAGCGGGGGTATACAATGAGCAGTTCTTC. This sequence joins TRBV27 and TRBJ2-1; TRBD2 agrees at 9 bases. The V gene end was trimmed by 2 bases and the J gene end by 4 bases; junction bases not matched to a gene: 6. CDR3 length: 16 residues. Germline CDR1 is MNHEY and CDR2 is SMNVEV (reference sequence).

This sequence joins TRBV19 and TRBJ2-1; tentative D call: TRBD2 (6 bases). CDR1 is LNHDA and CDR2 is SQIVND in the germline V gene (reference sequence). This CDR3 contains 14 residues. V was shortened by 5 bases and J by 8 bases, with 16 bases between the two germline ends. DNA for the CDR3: TGTGCCAGTAGTCTCCGGGACTCCACCGATGAGCAGTTCTTC. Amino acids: CASSLRDSTDEQFF.

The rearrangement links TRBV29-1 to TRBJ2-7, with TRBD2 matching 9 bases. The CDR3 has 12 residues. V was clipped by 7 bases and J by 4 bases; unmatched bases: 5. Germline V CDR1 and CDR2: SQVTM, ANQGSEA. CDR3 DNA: TGCAGCGCCGGGACTAGCCCTTACGAGCAGTACTTC. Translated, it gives CSAGTSPYEQYF.

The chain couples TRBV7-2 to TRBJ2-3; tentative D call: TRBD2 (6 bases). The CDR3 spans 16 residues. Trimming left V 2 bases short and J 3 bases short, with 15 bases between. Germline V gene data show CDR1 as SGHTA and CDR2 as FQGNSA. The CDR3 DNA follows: TGTGCCAGCAGCTTATGGCGGGATTTGGGTACAGATACGCAGTATTTT. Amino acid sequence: CASSLWRDLGTDTQYF.

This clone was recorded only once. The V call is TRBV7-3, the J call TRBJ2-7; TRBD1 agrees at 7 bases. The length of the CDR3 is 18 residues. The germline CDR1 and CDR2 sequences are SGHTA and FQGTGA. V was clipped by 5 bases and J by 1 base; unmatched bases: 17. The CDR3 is CASSPTPIQQGQSYEQYF. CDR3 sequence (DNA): TGTGCCAGCAGCCCGACCCCAATTCAACAGGGGCAATCCTACGAGCAGTACTTC.

This CDR3 is CASSQTYDSKNTEAFF. In DNA, the CDR3 is TGCGCCAGCAGCCAAACATACGACAGCAAGAACACTGAAGCTTTCTTT. The chain employs TRBV4-1 and TRBJ1-1; tentatively, D is TRBD1 (5 bases). Germline V gene sequence: CDR1 MGHRA, CDR2 YSYEKL. Between the trimmed V and J ends, which lost 2 bases and 1 base, there was a span of 14 bases. This CDR3 comprises 16 residues.

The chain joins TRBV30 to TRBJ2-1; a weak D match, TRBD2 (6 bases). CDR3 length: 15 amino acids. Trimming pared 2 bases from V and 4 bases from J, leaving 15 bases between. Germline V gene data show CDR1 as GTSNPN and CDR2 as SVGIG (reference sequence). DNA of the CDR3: TGTGCCTGGAGTCCTCCGGGACTGCGGTACAATGAGCAGTTCTTC. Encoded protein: CAWSPPGLRYNEQFF.

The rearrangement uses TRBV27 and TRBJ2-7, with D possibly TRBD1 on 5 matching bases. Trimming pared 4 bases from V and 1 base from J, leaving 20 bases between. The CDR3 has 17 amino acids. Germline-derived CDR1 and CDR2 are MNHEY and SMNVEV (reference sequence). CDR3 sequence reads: CASSSRQTAIISYEQYF. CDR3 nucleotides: TGTGCCAGCAGTTCCAGACAGACAGCGATTATTTCCTACGAGCAGTACTTC.

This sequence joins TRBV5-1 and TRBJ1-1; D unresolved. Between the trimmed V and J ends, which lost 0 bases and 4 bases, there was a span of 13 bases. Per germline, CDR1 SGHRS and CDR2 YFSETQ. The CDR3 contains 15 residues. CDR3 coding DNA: TGCGCCAGCAGCTTGGCGCCGGGAACGGGCACTGAAGCTTTCTTT. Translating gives CASSLAPGTGTEAFF. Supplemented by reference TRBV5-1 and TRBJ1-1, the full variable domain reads KAGVTQTPRYLIKTRGQQVTLSCSPISGHRSVSWYQQTPGQGLQFLFEYFSETQRNKGNFPGRFSGRQFSNSRSEMNVSTLELGDSALYLCASSLAPGTGTEAFFGQGTRLTVV.

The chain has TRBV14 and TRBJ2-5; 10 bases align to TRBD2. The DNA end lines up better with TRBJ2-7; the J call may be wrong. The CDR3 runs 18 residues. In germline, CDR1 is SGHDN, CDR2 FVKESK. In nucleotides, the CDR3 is TGTGCCAGCAGCCAGCCCACGTCTAGCGGGAGAAAATCCTACGAGCAGTACTTC. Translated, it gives CASSQPTSSGRKSYEQYF.

The CDR3: CASSQELLGTPFHEQYF. The CDR3, as DNA: TGTGCCAGCAGCCAAGAACTGTTGGGGACTCCTTTCCACGAGCAGTACTTC. This sequence joins TRBV4-2 and TRBJ2-7; tentatively, D is TRBD2 (6 bases). The V end was cut by 0 bases, the J end by 5 bases, with 20 bases between. This CDR3 is built from 17 residues. Germline CDR1 reads LGHNA; CDR2 reads YNFKEQ.

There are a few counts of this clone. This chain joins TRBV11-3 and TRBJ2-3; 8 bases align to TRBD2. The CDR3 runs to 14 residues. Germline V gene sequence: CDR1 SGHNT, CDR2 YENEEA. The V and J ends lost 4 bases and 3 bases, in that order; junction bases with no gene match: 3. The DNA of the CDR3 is TGTGCCAGCAGCTCAGGACTAGCTACAGATACGCAGTATTTT. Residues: CASSSGLATDTQYF.

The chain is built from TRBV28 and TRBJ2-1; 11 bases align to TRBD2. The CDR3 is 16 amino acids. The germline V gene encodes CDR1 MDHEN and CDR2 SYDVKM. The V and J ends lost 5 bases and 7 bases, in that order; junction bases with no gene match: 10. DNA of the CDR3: TGTGCCAGCAGTCAACAACTAGCGGGAGCGATAAATGAGCAGTTCTTC. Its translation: CASSQQLAGAINEQFF.

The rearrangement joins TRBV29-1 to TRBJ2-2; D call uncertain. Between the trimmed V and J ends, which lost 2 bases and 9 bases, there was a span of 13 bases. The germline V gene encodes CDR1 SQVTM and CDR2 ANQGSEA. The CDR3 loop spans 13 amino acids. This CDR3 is CSVESTDVRELFF. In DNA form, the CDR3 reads TGCAGCGTTGAATCTACCGATGTCCGGGAGCTGTTTTTT.

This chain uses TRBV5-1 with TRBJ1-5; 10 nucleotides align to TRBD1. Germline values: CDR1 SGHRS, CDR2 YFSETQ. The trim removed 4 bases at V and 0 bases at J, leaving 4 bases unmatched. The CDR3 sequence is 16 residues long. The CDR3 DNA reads TGCGCCAGCAGCGCCGGGACAGGGGATAGCAATCAGCCCCAGCATTTT. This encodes CASSAGTGDSNQPQHF.

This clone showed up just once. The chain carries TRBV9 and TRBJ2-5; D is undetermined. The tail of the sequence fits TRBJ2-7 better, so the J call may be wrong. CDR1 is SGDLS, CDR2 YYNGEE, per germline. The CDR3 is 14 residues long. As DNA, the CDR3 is TGTGCCAGCGCGGCGAGCGCCTTCGGCCACGAGCAGTACTTC. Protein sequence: CASAASAFGHEQYF.

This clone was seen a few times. CDR3 loop: CATSSDGGGQETQYF. The CDR3 coding sequence is TGTGCCACCAGCAGCGACGGGGGAGGCCAAGAGACCCAGTACTTC. The V and J genes are TRBV15 and TRBJ2-5; a possible D gene is TRBD2 (6 bases). The CDR3 is 15 residues long. The germline V gene encodes CDR1 LNHNV and CDR2 YYDKDF (reference sequence). V lost 3 bases to trimming and J lost 1 base, with 12 bases between them. The full variable domain, with the rest looked up from reference TRBV15 and TRBJ2-5, is DAMVIQNPRYQVTQFGKPVTLSCSQTLNHNVMYWYQQKSSQAPKLLFHYYDKDFNNEADTPDNFQSRRPNTSFCFLDIRSPGLGDTAMYLCATSSDGGGQETQYFGPGTRLLVL.

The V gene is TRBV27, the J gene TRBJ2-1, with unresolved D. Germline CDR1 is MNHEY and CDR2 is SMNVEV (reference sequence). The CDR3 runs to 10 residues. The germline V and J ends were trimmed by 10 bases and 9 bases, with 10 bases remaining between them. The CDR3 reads CATGRGEQFF. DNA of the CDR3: TGTGCCACCGGTCGCGGTGAGCAGTTCTTC.

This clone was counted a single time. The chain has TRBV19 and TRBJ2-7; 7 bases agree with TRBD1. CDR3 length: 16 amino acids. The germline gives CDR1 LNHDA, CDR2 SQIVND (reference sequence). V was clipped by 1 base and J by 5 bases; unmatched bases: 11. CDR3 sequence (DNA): TGTGCCAGTAGTATAGCCTCTGAGACAGGGTTTCACGAGCAGTACTTC. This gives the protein CASSIASETGFHEQYF.

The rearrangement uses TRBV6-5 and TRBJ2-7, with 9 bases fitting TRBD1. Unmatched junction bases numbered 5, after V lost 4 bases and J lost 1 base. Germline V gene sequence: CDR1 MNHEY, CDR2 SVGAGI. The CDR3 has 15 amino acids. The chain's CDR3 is CASSFGTGRSYEQYF. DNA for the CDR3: TGTGCCAGCAGTTTCGGGACAGGGCGATCCTACGAGCAGTACTTC.

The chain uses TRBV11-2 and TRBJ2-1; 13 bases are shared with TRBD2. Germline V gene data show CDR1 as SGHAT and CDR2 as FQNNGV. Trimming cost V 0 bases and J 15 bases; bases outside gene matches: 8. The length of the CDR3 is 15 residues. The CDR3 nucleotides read TGTGCCAGCAGCTTAGAAGAACTAGCGGGGGGGGTCAGGTTCTTC. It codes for CASSLEELAGGVRFF.

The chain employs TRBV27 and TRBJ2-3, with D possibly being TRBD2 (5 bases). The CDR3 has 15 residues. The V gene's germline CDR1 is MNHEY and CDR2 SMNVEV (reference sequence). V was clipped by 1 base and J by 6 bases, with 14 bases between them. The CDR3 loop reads CASSLFRTLVDTQYF. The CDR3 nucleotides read TGTGCCAGCAGTTTATTTAGGACTCTTGTTGATACGCAGTATTTT.

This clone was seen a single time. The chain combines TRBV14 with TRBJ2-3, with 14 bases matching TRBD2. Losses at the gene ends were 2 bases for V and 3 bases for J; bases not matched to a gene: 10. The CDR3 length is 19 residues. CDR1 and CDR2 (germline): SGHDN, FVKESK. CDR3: CASSQYGGTSGSGTDTQYF. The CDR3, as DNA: TGTGCCAGCAGCCAATATGGCGGGACTAGCGGGAGTGGTACAGATACGCAGTATTTT.